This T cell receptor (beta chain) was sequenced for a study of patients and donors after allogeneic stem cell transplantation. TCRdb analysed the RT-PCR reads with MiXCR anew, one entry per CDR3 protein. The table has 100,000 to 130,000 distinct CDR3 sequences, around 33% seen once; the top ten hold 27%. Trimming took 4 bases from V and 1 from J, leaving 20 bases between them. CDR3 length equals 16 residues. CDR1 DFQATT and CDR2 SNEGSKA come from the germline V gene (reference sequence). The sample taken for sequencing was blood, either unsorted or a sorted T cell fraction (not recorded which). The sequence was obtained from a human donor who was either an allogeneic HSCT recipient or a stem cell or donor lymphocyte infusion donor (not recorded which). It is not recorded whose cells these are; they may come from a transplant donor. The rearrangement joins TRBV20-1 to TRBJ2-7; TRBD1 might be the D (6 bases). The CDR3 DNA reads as TGCAGTGCTACCTCCACCGTCCGGGACAATTCCTACGAGCAGTACTTC. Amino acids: CSATSTVRDNSYEQYF.